Listed here are 17 T cell receptor beta chains from one sample, sequenced in a study of blood T cell repertoires in COVID-19. Assay used: immunoSEQ multiplex PCR; TCRdb lists only in-frame clones, some missing. The sample carries 200,000 to 250,000 clones, around 82% recorded once. Source material: peripheral blood. These receptors all come from a woman in her 30s who had recovered from COVID-19.

The gene calls are TRBV28 and TRBJ2-7; TRBD2 matches at 7 bases. The germline V gene has CDR1 MDHEN and CDR2 SYDVKM. The junction had 16 bases not matched to a gene; V was cut back by 5 bases and J by 6 bases. This CDR3 is built from 16 residues. CDR3 sequence: CASSPTGGLGFREQYF. DNA for the CDR3: TGTGCCAGCAGTCCCACGGGAGGACTAGGGTTTCGCGAGCAGTACTTC.

The gene calls are TRBV5-1 and TRBJ2-1; tentative D call: TRBD2 (5 bases). CDR3 length equals 14 residues. V lost 4 bases and J lost 7, with 15 bases in between. Germline V gene data show CDR1 as SGHRS and CDR2 as YFSETQ. The CDR3 region has the DNA TGCGCCAGCAGCCCACCCCTCAGAGGGAATGAGCAGTTCTTC. Amino acids: CASSPPLRGNEQFF.

The V and J genes are TRBV9 and TRBJ2-3; 12 positions match TRBD2. V lost 5 bases and J lost 3; bases outside the gene matches: 7. Germline V lookup: CDR1 SGDLS, CDR2 YYNGEE. CDR3 length equals 16 residues. The CDR3 loop reads CASSGLAGRGTDTQYF. In DNA form, the CDR3 reads TGTGCCAGCAGTGGACTAGCGGGAAGGGGAACAGATACGCAGTATTTT. Looking up the rest from reference TRBV9 and TRBJ2-3 gives the full variable domain: DSGVTQTPKHLITATGQRVTLRCSPRSGDLSVYWYQQSLDQGLQFLIQYYNGEERAKGNILERFSAQQFPDLHSELNLSSLELGDSALYFCASSGLAGRGTDTQYFGPGTRLTVL.

The V call is TRBV3-1 (or the pseudogene TRBV3-2), the J call TRBJ2-5; tentatively, D is TRBD1 (6 bases). CDR3 length equals 14 residues. V was shortened by 5 bases and J by 2 bases, with 12 bases between the two germline ends. Germline V gives CDR1 LGHDT, CDR2 YNNKEL (reference sequence). The DNA for the CDR3 is TGTGCCAGCAGCGTGGACAGCGCTCAAGAGACCCAGTACTTC. Amino acid sequence: CASSVDSAQETQYF.

The table lists this clone with a count of one. This chain links TRBV28 with TRBJ1-2, with 7 positions matching TRBD1. Germline CDR1 MDHEN, CDR2 SYDVKM. J gave up 3 bases and V 2 bases, and 6 bases lay outside the gene matches. The CDR3 runs to 15 residues. CDR3: CASSLRPGTDYGYTF. Written as DNA, the CDR3 is TGTGCCAGCAGTTTACGTCCCGGGACAGACTATGGCTACACCTTC.

The rearrangement uses TRBV3-1 (or the pseudogene TRBV3-2) and TRBJ2-3; D might be TRBD1 (6 bases). The CDR3 length is 15 residues. Deletions cut 4 bases from V and 4 bases from J, with 15 bases between. Germline V gene lookup returns CDR1 LGHDT and CDR2 YNNKEL (reference sequence). The CDR3 region has the DNA TGTGCCAGCAGCCTTTACCAGGGGCCGGCAGATACGCAGTATTTT. It yields the protein CASSLYQGPADTQYF.

The chain joins TRBV9 to TRBJ2-3, with TRBD2 matching 11 bases. This CDR3 contains 15 residues. CDR1 SGDLS and CDR2 YYNGEE come from the germline V gene. V gave up 4 bases and J gave up 2 bases; unmatched junction bases: 3. Here the CDR3 reads CASSLGLAVTDTQYF. The CDR3 DNA sequence: TGTGCCAGCAGCCTGGGACTAGCGGTCACAGATACGCAGTATTTT.

This chain joins TRBV29-1 and TRBJ1-6; TRBD1 aligns across 7 bases. Germline CDR1 and CDR2: SQVTM and ANQGSEA. With V trimmed by 6 bases and J by 5 bases, 7 bases remained unmatched. The CDR3 sequence is 14 residues long. CDR3 sequence: CSVTTGANNSPLHF. The CDR3 nucleotides read TGCAGCGTGACCACAGGGGCGAATAATTCACCCCTCCACTTT.

The rearrangement uses TRBV2 and TRBJ1-4, with TRBD1 identical over 9 bases. The CDR3 has 16 amino acids. Germline-derived CDR1 and CDR2 are SNHLY and FYNNEI. After removal of 6 bases from V and 8 bases from J, the junction contained 13 bases not matched to a gene. CDR3 in DNA: TGTGCCAGCAGGACGGGACAGGGCCTCTTTGGGGAAAAACTGTTTTTT. As protein: CASRTGQGLFGEKLFF.

This chain links TRBV19 with TRBJ2-7, with D perhaps matching TRBD2 (5 bases). With 3 bases removed from V and 2 bases from J, the gap between germline ends came to 11 bases. This CDR3 contains 14 residues. Germline V gene sequence: CDR1 LNHDA, CDR2 SQIVND (reference sequence). The CDR3 here is CASSMSGPPYEQYF. CDR3 nucleotide sequence: TGTGCCAGTAGTATGAGCGGTCCGCCCTACGAGCAGTACTTC. Combining the CDR3 with reference TRBV19 and TRBJ2-7 gives the whole variable domain DGGITQSPKYLFRKEGQNVTLSCEQNLNHDAMYWYRQDPGQGLRLIYYSQIVNDFQKGDIAEGYSVSREKKESFPLTVTSAQKNPTAFYLCASSMSGPPYEQYFGPGTRLTVT.

This clone was counted only a few times. The V call is TRBV7-2, the J call TRBJ1-5, with D uncertain. The CDR3 is made up of 13 amino acids. The V end was cut by 4 bases, the J end by 7 bases, with 11 bases between. Germline CDR1 SGHTA, CDR2 FQGNSA. The CDR3 DNA sequence: TGTGCCAGCAGCTCCGAGGCGGGACAGCCCCAGCATTTT. Its protein is CASSSEAGQPQHF.

The genes are TRBV20-1 and TRBJ1-6; perhaps TRBD1 as D (6 bases). CDR1 DFQATT and CDR2 SNEGSKA come from the germline V gene (reference sequence). The CDR3 totals 15 residues. Trimming stripped 3 bases from V and 4 bases from J, with 13 bases between. The CDR3 DNA follows: TGCAGTGCTAGTGGGGGCAGTTATTATAATTCACCCCTCCACTTT. It is translated as CSASGGSYYNSPLHF.

The chain joins TRBV30 to TRBJ2-1; D possibly corresponds to TRBD2 (6 bases). The CDR3 is made up of 13 amino acids. The V gene lost 4 bases and the J gene lost 7 bases, with 14 bases spanning the gap. CDR1 is GTSNPN, CDR2 SVGIG, per germline (reference sequence). Written as DNA, the CDR3 is TGTGCCTGGAACGCGGGATTGGGTAATGAGCAGTTCTTC. Translated, it gives CAWNAGLGNEQFF.

In regard to this clone: A clone one base away is much larger, so this may be a read error. Different DNA sequences within this sample yield the same CDR3. The V gene is TRBV18, the J gene TRBJ1-1, with a tentative D call TRBD1 (5 bases). The CDR3 has 14 residues. The germline V and J ends were trimmed by 3 bases and 0 bases, with 8 bases remaining between them. Germline loops: CDR1 KGHSH, CDR2 LQKENI. The CDR3 sequence is CASSPGQMNTEAFF. As DNA, the CDR3 is TGTGCCAGCTCACCGGGGCAGATGAACACTGAAGCTTTCTTT.

The chain links TRBV28 to TRBJ1-1; 8 bases fit TRBD1. This CDR3 has 15 residues. V shed 7 bases and J 4 bases; nucleotides not matched to a gene: 11. Germline values: CDR1 MDHEN, CDR2 SYDVKM. CDR3 amino acids: CASTFLPGGGTEAFF. CDR3 in DNA: TGTGCCAGCACTTTTTTGCCAGGGGGCGGCACTGAAGCTTTCTTT.

Only one count was recorded for this clone. The V and J genes are TRBV29-1 and TRBJ2-2, with TRBD2 identical over 9 bases. The length of the CDR3 is 16 residues. The ends lost 4 bases at V and 5 bases at J; junction bases unmatched: 11. From germline, CDR1 is SQVTM and CDR2 ANQGSEA. The CDR3 sequence is CSVAPRLAGKTGELFF. CDR3 nucleotide sequence: TGCAGCGTTGCGCCTCGGCTAGCGGGAAAAACCGGGGAGCTGTTTTTT.

This sequence joins TRBV5-1 and TRBJ2-7; 8 bases are shared with TRBD2. The V gene's germline CDR1 is SGHRS and CDR2 YFSETQ. The junction had 14 bases not matched to a gene; V was cut back by 2 bases and J by 4 bases. The CDR3 spans 17 residues. The CDR3 region is CASSFPINQRERYEQYF. In nucleotides, the CDR3 is TGCGCCAGCAGCTTTCCCATTAACCAGCGGGAGCGGTACGAGCAGTACTTC.